These 22 T cell receptor beta chains were sequenced from one sample in a study of glioma-infiltrating T cells. TCR alpha and beta CDR3 regions were amplified from RNA using iRepertoire nested multiplex PCR. MiXCR, applied by TCRdb to the multiplex PCR reads, yields one record per CDR3 protein. The data contain about 190,000 distinct CDR3 sequences, about 32% of them singletons. Material: glioma tissue, nonneoplastic brain tissue, or PBMCs (not recorded which). Every receptor here comes from a human donor with low-grade glioma or glioblastoma, undergoing nonglioma brain surgery, or in good health (not recorded which).

This clonotype appeared many times. The chain employs TRBV6-1 and TRBJ2-5; D remains unclear. V dropped 6 bases and J dropped 2 bases, with 10 bases sitting between them. The CDR3 extends over 13 amino acids. Germline CDR1 MNHNS, CDR2 SASEGT. CDR3 nucleotide sequence: TGTGCCAGCAGGGCCCATATACAAGAGACCCAGTACTTC. It codes for CASRAHIQETQYF.

A remark on this clonotype: This sequence may be a read error, since a much larger clone differs from it by one base. This sequence joins TRBV3-1 and TRBJ2-7, with a tentative D call TRBD1 (5 bases). This CDR3 contains 14 residues. Germline values: CDR1 LGHDT, CDR2 YNNKEL (reference sequence). Deletions cut 4 bases from V and 2 bases from J, with 12 bases between. This CDR3 is CASSPGNAAYEQYF. The CDR3 DNA reads as TGTGCCAGCAGCCCAGGGAATGCAGCCTACGAGCAGTACTTC.

This clonotype was seen many times. The gene calls are TRBV7-9 and TRBJ2-3, with TRBD2 identical over 8 bases. In germline, CDR1 is SEHNR, CDR2 FQNEAQ (reference sequence). CDR3 size: 15 residues. With 1 base clipped from V and 4 bases from J, the junction kept 4 bases outside the gene matches. The CDR3 sequence is CASSLGSGGSDTQYF. Here the CDR3 DNA reads TGTGCCAGCAGCTTAGGATCGGGAGGGTCAGATACGCAGTATTTT.

To note about this clonotype: This may stem from a read error, because a much larger clone lies one nucleotide away. The chain combines TRBV4-2 with TRBJ2-3; the D gene is possibly TRBD2 (7 bases). CDR3 length equals 18 residues. Trimming removed 5 bases from V and 2 bases from J, with 23 bases in between. CDR1 LGHNA and CDR2 YNFKEQ come from the germline V gene. CDR3 coding DNA: TGTGCCAGCAGCTCACTCAGGGGAACTAGCGACCCCACAGATACGCAGTATTTT. Translated, it gives CASSSLRGTSDPTDTQYF.

The rearrangement uses TRBV27 and TRBJ2-7; D is unresolved. The germline CDR1 and CDR2 sequences are MNHEY and SMNVEV (reference sequence). V lost 7 bases to trimming and J lost 4 bases, with 20 bases between them. The CDR3 consists of 15 residues. CDR3 region: CASIFSSGLRYEQYF. CDR3 sequence (DNA): TGTGCCAGCATTTTTTCGAGTGGGTTGAGATACGAGCAGTACTTC.

This clonotype appeared many times. This chain connects TRBV27 to TRBJ2-5, with D maybe TRBD2 (6 bases). V was shortened by 6 bases and J by 5 bases, with 19 bases between the two germline ends. CDR3 size: 15 residues. Germline V gene lookup returns CDR1 MNHEY and CDR2 SMNVEV (reference sequence). CDR3 sequence reads: CASSSMHLATETQYF. CDR3 bases: TGTGCCAGCAGCTCAATGCACCTAGCGACTGAGACCCAGTACTTC.

This clonotype was counted many times. This chain connects TRBV20-1 to TRBJ2-4; D is uncertain. There are 10 residues in the CDR3. Germline V lookup: CDR1 DFQATT, CDR2 SNEGSKA (reference sequence). Trimming shortened V by 6 bases and J by 5 bases, and 5 bases separated the two germline ends. The CDR3 DNA reads TGCAGTGCAAAGGAAAACATTCAGTACTTC. Encoded protein: CSAKENIQYF.

The chain links TRBV19 to TRBJ2-3; 11 bases match TRBD2. CDR1 and CDR2 (germline): LNHDA, SQIVND (reference sequence). CDR3 length: 16 residues. Unmatched junction bases numbered 7, after V lost 8 bases and J lost 0 bases. In DNA, the CDR3 is TGTGCCAGTCCTGGACTAGCGGGCGTCAGCACAGATACGCAGTATTTT. This codes for CASPGLAGVSTDTQYF.

This clonotype was seen repeatedly, ten times or more. The V gene is TRBV5-1, the J gene TRBJ2-1, with D unclear. V lost 4 bases and J lost 2, with 13 bases in between. CDR3 length: 15 amino acids. The germline V gene encodes CDR1 SGHRS and CDR2 YFSETQ. The CDR3 loop reads CASSLLANPYNEQFF. The CDR3 DNA follows: TGCGCCAGCAGCCTTCTGGCAAACCCCTACAATGAGCAGTTCTTC. The variable domain in full, completed from reference TRBV5-1 and TRBJ2-1, reads KAGVTQTPRYLIKTRGQQVTLSCSPISGHRSVSWYQQTPGQGLQFLFEYFSETQRNKGNFPGRFSGRQFSNSRSEMNVSTLELGDSALYLCASSLLANPYNEQFFGPGTRLTVL.

This clonotype was detected many times. V is TRBV6-1 and J is TRBJ2-5, with D uncertain. This CDR3 comprises 14 residues. Germline CDR1 MNHNS, CDR2 SASEGT. V was shortened by 7 bases and J by 3 bases, with 15 bases between the two germline ends. As DNA, the CDR3 is TGTGCCAGCAAAGGCAACCTAAAAGAAGAGACCCAGTACTTC. This encodes CASKGNLKEETQYF.

This clonotype was picked up many times. A much larger clone lies a single base off, so this may be a read error. The V gene is TRBV27, the J gene TRBJ2-3, with 9 positions matching TRBD2. Germline V gives CDR1 MNHEY, CDR2 SMNVEV (reference sequence). This CDR3 is built from 19 residues. V trimming: 6 bases; J trimming: 4 bases; junction bases outside the gene matches: 20. CDR3 sequence reads: CASSGAPRASGTSADTQYF. The CDR3 coding sequence is TGTGCCAGCAGCGGGGCCCCGAGGGCTAGCGGGACCAGCGCAGATACGCAGTATTTT.

This clonotype was seen a few times. The chain combines TRBV30 with TRBJ1-1; no definite D call. V shed 2 bases and J shed 6 bases, with 16 bases lying between them. The CDR3 is 14 amino acids. Germline V gene lookup returns CDR1 GTSNPN and CDR2 SVGIG (reference sequence). The CDR3 region is CAWSSEVRVPEAFF. CDR3 in DNA: TGTGCCTGGAGTTCCGAGGTTAGAGTCCCTGAAGCTTTCTTT. Looking up the rest from reference TRBV30 and TRBJ1-1 gives the full variable domain: SQTIHQWPATLVQPVGSPLSLECTVEGTSNPNLYWYRQAAGRGLQLLFYSVGIGQISSEVPQNLSASRPQDRQFILSSKKLLLSDSGFYLCAWSSEVRVPEAFFGQGTRLTVV.

This clonotype was found many times. The genes are TRBV2 and TRBJ2-5, with TRBD2 matching over 7 bases. Trimming cost V 4 bases and J 4 bases; bases outside gene matches: 3. CDR1 and CDR2 (germline): SNHLY, FYNNEI. This CDR3 contains 13 residues. The CDR3 is CASSVLARETQYF. Here the CDR3 DNA reads TGTGCCAGCAGTGTACTAGCGCGAGAGACCCAGTACTTC.

The gene calls are TRBV5-4 and TRBJ2-7; D uncertain. This CDR3 spans 11 amino acids. The V gene lost 4 bases and the J gene lost 6 bases, with 8 bases spanning the gap. In germline, CDR1 is SGHNT, CDR2 YYREEE (reference sequence). CDR3 protein: CASSVTSEQYF. CDR3 sequence (DNA): TGTGCCAGCAGCGTAACTTCCGAGCAGTACTTC.

On this clonotype: Given a much more abundant clone one base away, this may be a read error. The gene calls are TRBV19 and TRBJ1-5; D possibly corresponds to TRBD1 (6 bases). Germline lookup yields CDR1 LNHDA and CDR2 SQIVND (reference sequence). This CDR3 is built from 12 residues. The DNA of the CDR3 is TGTGCCTGTGCACAGGGAAATCACCCCCAGCATTTT. It is translated as CACAQGNHPQHF.

The chain couples TRBV2 to TRBJ2-2; 9 bases fit TRBD2. The germline gives CDR1 SNHLY, CDR2 FYNNEI. This CDR3 has 14 amino acids. Trimming removed 7 bases from V and 6 bases from J; junction bases left unmatched: 6. Written as DNA, the CDR3 is TGTGCCAGCAACGGACTAGCGCCTCCCGGGGAGCTGTTTTTT. Residues: CASNGLAPPGELFF.

This clonotype was counted between two and nine times. The V gene is TRBV10-3, the J gene TRBJ2-7, with TRBD2 identical over 8 bases. The CDR3 contains 16 residues. Per germline, CDR1 ENHRY and CDR2 SYGVKD. The junction had 14 bases not matched to a gene; V was cut back by 4 bases and J by 6 bases. The CDR3 loop reads CAISGISGAGTTEQYF. CDR3 in DNA: TGTGCCATCAGTGGGATTAGCGGGGCGGGGACTACCGAGCAGTACTTC.

This clonotype occurred a few times. J is TRBJ2-3 and V is TRBV4-1, with D unclear. The V end lost 2 bases, the J end lost 4 bases, and 19 bases lay between the germline ends. The CDR3 has 17 amino acids. Germline CDR1 and CDR2: MGHRA and YSYEKL. In DNA form, the CDR3 reads TGCGCCAGCAGCCAATCGACGGGCCCTACAACATCAGATACGCAGTATTTT. Translated, it gives CASSQSTGPTTSDTQYF.

This clonotype came up many times. An end of the junction differs from the germline gene, which may be a read error. The chain's CDR3 is CASSLWDRLHF. DNA of the CDR3: TGTGCCAGCAGTTTATGGGATCGACTGCACTTC. V and J are TRBV28 and TRBJ2-4; no definite D call. This CDR3 contains 11 residues. Germline CDR1 reads MDHEN; CDR2 reads SYDVKM.

The sample holds many counts of this clonotype. This sequence joins TRBV20-1 and TRBJ2-5; possible D gene TRBD2, 5 bases. V lost 6 bases and J lost 3, with 11 bases in between. The CDR3 is 12 amino acids. Germline V gene data show CDR1 as DFQATT and CDR2 as SNEGSKA (reference sequence). The CDR3: CSAERQEETQYF. CDR3 sequence (DNA): TGCAGTGCGGAGCGGCAAGAAGAGACCCAGTACTTC.

The sample holds one count of this clonotype. No conserved phenylalanine or tryptophan is present at the end of the CDR3, so a read error is the likely explanation. V usage is TRBV7-2 and J usage is TRBJ2-5; TRBD2 aligns across 11 bases. The CDR3 loop spans 15 amino acids. V trimming: 1 base; J trimming: 6 bases; junction bases outside the gene matches: 4. Looked up from germline, CDR1 is SGHTA and CDR2 is FQGNSA. The CDR3 DNA reads TGTGCCAGCAGCTTAGAAACTAGCGGGAGTAAGACCCAGTACCTC. Encoded protein: CASSLETSGSKTQYL.

This clonotype was recorded many times. The chain links TRBV7-6 to TRBJ1-1; D possibly corresponds to TRBD1 (5 bases). Trimming cost V 2 bases and J 2 bases, with 12 bases left between them. The CDR3 is 15 amino acids. Germline V lookup: CDR1 SGHVS, CDR2 FNYEAQ. CDR3 sequence: CASSLRPQENTEAFF. The CDR3 nucleotides are TGTGCCAGCAGCTTACGTCCACAGGAAAACACTGAAGCTTTCTTT.